The 6 T cell receptor beta chains listed next were all sequenced from one sample in a study of early T cells in non-severe SARS-CoV-2 infection. TCRdb passed the 5' RACE reads through MiXCR, listing each CDR3 protein once. There are around 46,000 distinct CDR3 sequences in the sample; around 6% occur only once, and 4.5% lies in the top ten. The sequenced sample was whole blood. These receptors were collected from an adult who was a healthcare worker with PCR-confirmed SARS-CoV-2 infection or an uninfected control (not recorded which).

Many counts were recorded for this clonotype. The rearrangement uses TRBV3-1 and TRBJ2-7; the match to TRBD1 covers 7 bases. Germline CDR1 and CDR2: LGHDT and YNNKEL (reference sequence). This CDR3 is built from 16 residues. V lost 3 bases and J lost 6; bases outside the gene matches: 14. The CDR3 coding sequence is TGTGCCAGCAGCCACACAACAGGGGTGTTCTCCGGCGAGCAGTACTTC. Translating gives CASSHTTGVFSGEQYF.

The chain combines TRBV3-1 with TRBJ2-1; D unclear. The CDR3 covers 17 residues. Germline V gives CDR1 LGHDT, CDR2 YNNKEL (reference sequence). V lost 1 base and J 5 bases, leaving 18 bases between the germline ends. The CDR3 is CASSQGLGYPSNNEQFF. The CDR3 DNA follows: TGTGCCAGCAGCCAAGGCTTGGGGTACCCTTCGAACAATGAGCAGTTCTTC.

This clonotype was observed a handful of times. This sequence joins TRBV7-9 and TRBJ2-1, with 8 positions matching TRBD1. The CDR3 is made up of 15 amino acids. The V gene end was trimmed by 4 bases and the J gene end by 4 bases; junction bases not matched to a gene: 6. Per the germline V gene, CDR1 is SEHNR and CDR2 is FQNEAQ (reference sequence). CDR3 in DNA: TGTGCCAGCAGCTCGCAGGGGGCCTTTTACAATGAGCAGTTCTTC. Translation gives CASSSQGAFYNEQFF. Full variable domain (remainder filled in from reference TRBV7-9 and TRBJ2-1): DTGVSQNPRHKITKRGQNVTFRCDPISEHNRLYWYRQTLGQGPEFLTYFQNEAQLEKSRLLSDRFSAERPKGSFSTLEIQRTEQGDSAMYLCASSSQGAFYNEQFFGPGTRLTVL.

A few counts support this clonotype. The chain is built from TRBV6-5 and TRBJ2-6, with no clear D. There are 17 residues in the CDR3. The germline V and J ends were trimmed by 0 bases and 0 bases, with 9 bases remaining between them. Germline CDR1 is MNHEY and CDR2 is SVGAGI. The CDR3 DNA follows: TGTGCCAGCAGTTACTCTACAGTTAGCTCTGGGGCCAACGTCCTGACTTTC. Encoded protein: CASSYSTVSSGANVLTF.

This clonotype showed up many times. The chain joins TRBV18 to TRBJ1-5; a possible D gene is TRBD1 (6 bases). The CDR3 is made up of 15 amino acids. The germline V gene encodes CDR1 KGHSH and CDR2 LQKENI. The V gene lost 3 bases and the J gene lost 3 bases, with 12 bases spanning the gap. The DNA of the CDR3 is TGTGCCAGCTCACCCAATCAGGGGAACAATCAGCCCCAGCATTTT. Translation gives CASSPNQGNNQPQHF.

The table lists this clonotype with many counts. The gene calls are TRBV30 and TRBJ2-5; 7 bases map to TRBD2. V dropped 0 bases and J dropped 5; count of bases not matched to a gene: 6. The CDR3 has 14 amino acids. Germline-derived CDR1 and CDR2 are GTSNPN and SVGIG (reference sequence). The CDR3, as DNA: TGTGCCTGGAGTGTAGGCGGGAGCGTGGAGACCCAGTACTTC. This codes for CAWSVGGSVETQYF. The variable domain in full, completed from reference TRBV30 and TRBJ2-5, reads SQTIHQWPATLVQPVGSPLSLECTVEGTSNPNLYWYRQAAGRGLQLLFYSVGIGQISSEVPQNLSASRPQDRQFILSSKKLLLSDSGFYLCAWSVGGSVETQYFGPGTRLLVL.